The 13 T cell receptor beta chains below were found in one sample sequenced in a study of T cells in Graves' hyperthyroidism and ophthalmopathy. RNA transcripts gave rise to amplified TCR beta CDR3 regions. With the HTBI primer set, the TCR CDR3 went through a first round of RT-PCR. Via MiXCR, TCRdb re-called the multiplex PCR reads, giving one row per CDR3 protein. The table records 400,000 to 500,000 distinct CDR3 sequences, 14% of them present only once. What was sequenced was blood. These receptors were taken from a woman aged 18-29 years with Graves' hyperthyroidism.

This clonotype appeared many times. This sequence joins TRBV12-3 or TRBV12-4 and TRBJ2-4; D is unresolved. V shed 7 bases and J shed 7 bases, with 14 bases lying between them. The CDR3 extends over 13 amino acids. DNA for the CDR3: TGTGCCAGCAATTCCGACCGAATTAACATTCAGTACTTC. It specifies CASNSDRINIQYF.

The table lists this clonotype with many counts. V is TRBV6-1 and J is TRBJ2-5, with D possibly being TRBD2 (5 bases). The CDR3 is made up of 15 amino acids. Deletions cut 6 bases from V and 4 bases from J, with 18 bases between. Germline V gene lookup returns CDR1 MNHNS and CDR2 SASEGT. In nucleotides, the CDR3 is TGTGCCAGCAGGGAGGAAGGGCTCTCCAGAGAGACCCAGTACTTC. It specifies CASREEGLSRETQYF.

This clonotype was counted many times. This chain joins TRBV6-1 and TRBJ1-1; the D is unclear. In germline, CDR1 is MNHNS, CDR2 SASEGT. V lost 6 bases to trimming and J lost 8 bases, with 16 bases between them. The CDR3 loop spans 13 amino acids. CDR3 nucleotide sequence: TGTGCCAGCAGCCTGGGGTACGCGTCGGAAGCTTTCTTT. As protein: CASSLGYASEAFF.

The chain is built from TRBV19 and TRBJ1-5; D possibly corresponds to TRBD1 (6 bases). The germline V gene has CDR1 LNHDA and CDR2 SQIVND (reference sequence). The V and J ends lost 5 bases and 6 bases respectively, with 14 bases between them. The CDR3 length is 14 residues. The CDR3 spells CASSGTGLSQPQHF. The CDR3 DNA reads TGTGCCAGTAGTGGAACAGGGTTGAGTCAGCCCCAGCATTTT. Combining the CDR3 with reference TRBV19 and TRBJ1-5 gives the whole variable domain DGGITQSPKYLFRKEGQNVTLSCEQNLNHDAMYWYRQDPGQGLRLIYYSQIVNDFQKGDIAEGYSVSREKKESFPLTVTSAQKNPTAFYLCASSGTGLSQPQHFGDGTRLSIL.

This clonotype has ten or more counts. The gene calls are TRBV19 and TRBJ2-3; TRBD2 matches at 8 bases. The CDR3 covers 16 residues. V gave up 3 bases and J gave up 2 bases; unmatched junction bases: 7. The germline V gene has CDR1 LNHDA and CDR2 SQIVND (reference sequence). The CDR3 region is CASSIFTSGYTDTQYF. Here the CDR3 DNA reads TGTGCCAGTAGTATTTTTACTAGCGGATACACAGATACGCAGTATTTT.

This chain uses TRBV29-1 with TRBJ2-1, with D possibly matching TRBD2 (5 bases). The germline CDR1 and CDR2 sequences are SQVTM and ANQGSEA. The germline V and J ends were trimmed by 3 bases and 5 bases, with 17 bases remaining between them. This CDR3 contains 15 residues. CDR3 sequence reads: CSVEGIRGLNNEQFF. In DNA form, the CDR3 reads TGCAGCGTTGAGGGCATACGCGGGCTGAACAATGAGCAGTTCTTC.

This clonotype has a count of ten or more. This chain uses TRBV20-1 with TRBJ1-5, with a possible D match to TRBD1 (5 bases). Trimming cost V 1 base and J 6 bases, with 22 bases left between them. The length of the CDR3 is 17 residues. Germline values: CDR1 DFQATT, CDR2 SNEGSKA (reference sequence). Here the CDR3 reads CSARGGLGGIDGQPQHF. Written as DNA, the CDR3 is TGCAGTGCTAGAGGGGGCCTGGGGGGGATAGATGGTCAGCCCCAGCATTTT.

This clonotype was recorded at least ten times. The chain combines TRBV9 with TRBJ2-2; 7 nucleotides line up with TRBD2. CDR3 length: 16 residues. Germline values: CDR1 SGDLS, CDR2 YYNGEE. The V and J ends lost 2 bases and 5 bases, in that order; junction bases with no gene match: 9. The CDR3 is CASSVGGNSETGELFF. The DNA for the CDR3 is TGTGCCAGCAGCGTCGGGGGGAATTCGGAGACCGGGGAGCTGTTTTTT.

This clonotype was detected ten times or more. The CDR3 region has the DNA TGTGCCAGCTCACATGGGGGACAGGCGAACACTGAAGCTTTCTTT. As protein: CASSHGGQANTEAFF. This sequence joins TRBV18 and TRBJ1-1; 8 bases fit TRBD1. The germline V gene encodes CDR1 KGHSH and CDR2 LQKENI. There are 15 residues in the CDR3. The ends lost 4 bases at V and 1 base at J; junction bases unmatched: 5.

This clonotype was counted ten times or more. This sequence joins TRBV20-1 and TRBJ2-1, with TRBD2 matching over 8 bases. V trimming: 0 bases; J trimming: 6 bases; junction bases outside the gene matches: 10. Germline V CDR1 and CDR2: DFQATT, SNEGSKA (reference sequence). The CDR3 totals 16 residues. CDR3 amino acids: CSARDSSGRAFNEQFF. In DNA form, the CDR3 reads TGCAGTGCTAGAGATTCGTCCGGGAGGGCCTTCAATGAGCAGTTCTTC.

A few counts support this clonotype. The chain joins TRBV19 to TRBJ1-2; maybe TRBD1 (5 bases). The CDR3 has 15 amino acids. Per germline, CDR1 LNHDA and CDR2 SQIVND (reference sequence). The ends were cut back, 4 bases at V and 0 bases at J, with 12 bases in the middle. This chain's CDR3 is CASSNPGTANYGYTF. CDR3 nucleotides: TGTGCCAGTAGTAACCCCGGGACGGCTAACTATGGCTACACCTTC.

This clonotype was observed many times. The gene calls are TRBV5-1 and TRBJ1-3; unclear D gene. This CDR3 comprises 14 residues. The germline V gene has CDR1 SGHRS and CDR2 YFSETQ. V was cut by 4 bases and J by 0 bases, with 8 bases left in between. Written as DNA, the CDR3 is TGCGCCAGCAGCCACACAGCCTCTGGAAACACCATATATTTT. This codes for CASSHTASGNTIYF.

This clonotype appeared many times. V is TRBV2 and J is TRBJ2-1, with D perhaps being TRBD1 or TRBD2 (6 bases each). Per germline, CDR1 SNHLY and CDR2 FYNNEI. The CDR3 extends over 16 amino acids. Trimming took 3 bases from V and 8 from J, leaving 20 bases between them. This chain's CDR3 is CASSDEGEDWGDEQFF. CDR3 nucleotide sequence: TGTGCCAGCAGTGACGAGGGGGAGGACTGGGGGGATGAGCAGTTCTTC. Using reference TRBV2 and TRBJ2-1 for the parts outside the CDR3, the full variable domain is EPEVTQTPSHQVTQMGQEVILRCVPISNHLYFYWYRQILGQKVEFLVSFYNNEISEKSEIFDDQFSVERPDGSNFTLKIRSTKLEDSAMYFCASSDEGEDWGDEQFFGPGTRLTVL.